The clone carrying this T cell receptor beta chain was seen a handful of times. Its specificity is not known. The CDR3 has 15 amino acids. Germline V gene data show CDR1 as SGHNT and CDR2 as YENEEA. V lost 1 base, J lost 3 bases, and 11 bases lay in between. The data were obtained in a study of T cell responses to AZD1222 COVID-19 vaccine. The study's findings and limits: Spike-specific TCR depth and breadth grew after two AZD1222 doses.

The method was immunoSEQ multiplex PCR; TCRdb's version includes in-frame clones alone and lacks a portion of them. Of 190,000 or so clones in the sample, about 94% were seen once. The receptor comes from an adult who received the AZD1222 COVID-19 vaccine. The chain uses TRBV11-3 and TRBJ2-3; maybe TRBD2 (6 bases). Sequences were derived from peripheral blood, sampled 28 days after the second AZD1222 dose. For the CDR3, the DNA is TGTGCCAGCAGCTTAGGCGGGGACGTAACAGATACGCAGTATTTT. Amino acids: CASSLGGDVTDTQYF.